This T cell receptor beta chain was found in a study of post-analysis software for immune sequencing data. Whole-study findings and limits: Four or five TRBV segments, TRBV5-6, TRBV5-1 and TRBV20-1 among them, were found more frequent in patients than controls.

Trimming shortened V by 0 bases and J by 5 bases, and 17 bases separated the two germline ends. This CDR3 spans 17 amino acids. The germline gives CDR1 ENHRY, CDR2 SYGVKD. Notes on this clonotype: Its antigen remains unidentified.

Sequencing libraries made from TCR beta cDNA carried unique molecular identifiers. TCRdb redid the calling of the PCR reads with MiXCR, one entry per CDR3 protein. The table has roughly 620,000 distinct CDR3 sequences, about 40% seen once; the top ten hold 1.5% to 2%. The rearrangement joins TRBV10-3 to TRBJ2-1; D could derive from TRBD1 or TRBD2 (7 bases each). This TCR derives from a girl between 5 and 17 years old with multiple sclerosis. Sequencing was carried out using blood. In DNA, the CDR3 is TGTGCCATCAGTGAGTCCCTCGGAGCAGGGGGGGACAATGAGCAGTTCTTC. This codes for CAISESLGAGGDNEQFF.